The 18 T cell receptor beta chains in this list originate from one sample, sequenced in a study of blood T cell repertoires in COVID-19. The assay was immunoSEQ multiplex PCR, and TCRdb's table has in-frame clones only and misses some. The sample contains a few hundred thousand clones, about 90% of which appear only once. Material for sequencing was PBMCs or T cells enriched from blood (not recorded which). Receptor source: a man younger than 40 who had been exposed to COVID-19.

This clone was seen a single time. The chain uses TRBV6-2 or TRBV6-3 and TRBJ2-7; 9 bases align to TRBD1. Germline values: CDR1 MNHEY, CDR2 SVGEGT. The J segment lost 3 bases and the V segment lost 4 bases, leaving 10 bases of the junction unmatched. This CDR3 comprises 16 residues. CDR3 protein: CASSSRDRANFYEQYF. DNA of the CDR3: TGTGCCAGCAGTTCCCGGGACAGGGCTAACTTCTACGAGCAGTACTTC.

The chain combines TRBV7-2 with TRBJ2-3; maybe TRBD1 (7 bases). The germline V gene encodes CDR1 SGHTA and CDR2 FQGNSA. Trimming left V 2 bases short and J 2 bases short, with 14 bases between. The CDR3 spans 16 residues. The CDR3 loop is CASSLISGGLTDTQYF. CDR3 DNA: TGTGCCAGCAGCTTAATCTCAGGGGGACTCACAGATACGCAGTATTTT.

The chain combines TRBV7-2 with TRBJ2-1; 15 bases fit TRBD2. The CDR3 is made up of 16 amino acids. V shed 4 bases and J 10 bases; nucleotides not matched to a gene: 8. Per the germline V gene, CDR1 is SGHTA and CDR2 is FQGNSA. The CDR3 DNA reads TGTGCCAGCAGCTCCTCCGGGACTAGCGGGGGGATCGAGCAGTTCTTC. As protein: CASSSSGTSGGIEQFF.

The chain links TRBV6-5 to TRBJ2-4; the match to TRBD1 covers 7 bases. Looked up from germline, CDR1 is MNHEY and CDR2 is SVGAGI. This CDR3 spans 13 amino acids. The J segment lost 6 bases and the V segment lost 5 bases, leaving 4 bases of the junction unmatched. CDR3 bases: TGTGCCAGCAGTCCAGGGGGTCTAAACATTCAGTACTTC. Its protein product is CASSPGGLNIQYF.

The rearrangement uses TRBV6-5 and TRBJ1-2; 8 nucleotides line up with TRBD1. V dropped 6 bases and J dropped 5; count of bases not matched to a gene: 8. This CDR3 spans 14 amino acids. CDR1 is MNHEY, CDR2 SVGAGI, per germline. CDR3 bases: TGTGCCAGCAGAGGGCAGGGGGCTTGGTATGGCTACACCTTC. Amino acid sequence: CASRGQGAWYGYTF.

The chain combines TRBV4-2 with TRBJ2-3; 9 bases match TRBD2. The V segment lost 4 bases and the J segment 8 bases; nucleotides outside the gene matches: 1. The CDR3 extends over 12 amino acids. Germline V gene lookup returns CDR1 LGHNA and CDR2 YNFKEQ. CDR3 sequence reads: CASSPRGGTQYF. The CDR3 DNA is TGTGCCAGCAGCCCGCGGGGGGGTACGCAGTATTTT.

The chain uses TRBV11-2 and TRBJ1-2, with D perhaps matching TRBD1 (5 bases). CDR3 size: 16 residues. Trimming took off 1 base at V and 7 bases at J, with 19 bases between the two ends. Germline V CDR1 and CDR2: SGHAT, FQNNGV. Here the CDR3 reads CASSLGVGGRDRGYTF. CDR3 nucleotides: TGTGCCAGCAGCTTAGGTGTCGGGGGAAGGGATCGTGGCTACACCTTC.

This sequence joins TRBV2 and TRBJ1-2; perhaps TRBD1 as D (5 bases). Per the germline V gene, CDR1 is SNHLY and CDR2 is FYNNEI. Between the trimmed V and J ends, which lost 0 bases and 7 bases, there was a span of 15 bases. CDR3 length equals 15 residues. This CDR3 is CASSEAIRGVRGYTF. CDR3 bases: TGTGCCAGCAGTGAAGCGATCCGGGGGGTGCGTGGCTACACCTTC.

The V call is TRBV4-1, the J call TRBJ2-7; D unresolved. With 0 bases removed from V and 2 bases from J, the gap between germline ends came to 8 bases. Germline V gives CDR1 MGHRA, CDR2 YSYEKL. CDR3 size: 14 residues. The CDR3 spells CASSQEWQAYEQYF. CDR3 nucleotides: TGCGCCAGCAGCCAAGAGTGGCAGGCCTACGAGCAGTACTTC.

This sequence joins TRBV19 and TRBJ2-1, with D maybe TRBD1 (6 bases). Germline V CDR1 and CDR2: LNHDA, SQIVND (reference sequence). The CDR3 is 14 residues long. V was shortened by 5 bases and J by 11 bases, with 19 bases between the two germline ends. The CDR3 protein is CASSWRPGQTKQFF. The CDR3 nucleotides are TGTGCCAGTAGTTGGAGACCGGGACAAACAAAGCAGTTCTTC.

The chain is built from TRBV9 and TRBJ1-1; D is possibly TRBD1 (6 bases). The CDR3 is 14 amino acids. With 4 bases removed from V and 1 base from J, the gap between germline ends came to 11 bases. Per germline, CDR1 SGDLS and CDR2 YYNGEE. The CDR3 reads CASSTRGRNTEAFF. The CDR3 DNA sequence: TGTGCCAGCAGCACGAGGGGGAGGAACACTGAAGCTTTCTTT.

The V gene is TRBV7-9, the J gene TRBJ1-2; D may be TRBD1 (5 bases). The CDR3 length is 14 residues. Germline V CDR1 and CDR2: SEHNR, FQNEAQ (reference sequence). V dropped 1 base and J dropped 6 bases, with 12 bases sitting between them. The CDR3 is CASSLGPREHGYTF. The CDR3 nucleotides read TGTGCCAGCAGCTTAGGCCCCAGGGAACATGGCTACACCTTC. Complete variable domain (other parts from reference TRBV7-9 and TRBJ1-2): DTGVSQNPRHKITKRGQNVTFRCDPISEHNRLYWYRQTLGQGPEFLTYFQNEAQLEKSRLLSDRFSAERPKGSFSTLEIQRTEQGDSAMYLCASSLGPREHGYTFGSGTRLTVV.

The rearrangement uses TRBV9 and TRBJ2-1, with 8 bases fitting TRBD2. The V gene end was trimmed by 0 bases and the J gene end by 8 bases; junction bases not matched to a gene: 10. This CDR3 is built from 16 residues. The germline V gene encodes CDR1 SGDLS and CDR2 YYNGEE. In DNA form, the CDR3 reads TGTGCCAGCAGCGTAGCTTCGGGGGGGGCCGCATATGAGCAGTTCTTC. Translating it yields CASSVASGGAAYEQFF.

The V and J genes are TRBV25-1 and TRBJ2-2; 8 bases match TRBD2. The CDR3 extends over 15 amino acids. Looked up from germline, CDR1 is MGHDK and CDR2 is SYGVNS. V shed 1 base and J 6 bases; nucleotides not matched to a gene: 4. In DNA form, the CDR3 reads TGTGCCAGCAGTGAATCCAGGACTAGCTCCGGGGAGCTGTTTTTT. Translated, it gives CASSESRTSSGELFF.

The chain recombines TRBV30 with TRBJ1-2; TRBD1 agrees at 8 bases. After removal of 2 bases from V and 3 bases from J, the junction contained 5 bases not matched to a gene. The CDR3 totals 14 residues. From germline, CDR1 is GTSNPN and CDR2 SVGIG (reference sequence). As DNA, the CDR3 is TGTGCCTGGAGTCCCTTGGACAGGGACTATGGCTACACCTTC. It codes for CAWSPLDRDYGYTF.

The chain couples TRBV14 to TRBJ2-1; a weak D match, TRBD2 (6 bases). V lost 3 bases, J lost 8 bases, and 11 bases lay in between. The CDR3 has 13 residues. The V gene's germline CDR1 is SGHDN and CDR2 FVKESK. The CDR3 nucleotides read TGTGCCAGCAGCCACCTACTAGCCGATGAGCAGTTCTTC. Protein sequence: CASSHLLADEQFF. The full variable domain, completed using reference TRBV14 and TRBJ2-1, is EAGVTQFPSHSVIEKGQTVTLRCDPISGHDNLYWYRRVMGKEIKFLLHFVKESKQDESGMPNNRFLAERTGGTYSTLKVQPAELEDSGVYFCASSHLLADEQFFGPGTRLTVL.

Only a few counts were recorded for this clone. The chain recombines TRBV29-1 with TRBJ1-1, with D hard to call. Between the trimmed V and J ends, which lost 1 base and 2 bases, there was a span of 8 bases. The CDR3 contains 13 residues. CDR1 and CDR2 (germline): SQVTM, ANQGSEA. The CDR3 sequence is CSVEAHRNTEAFF. The CDR3 DNA is TGCAGCGTTGAAGCGCACAGAAACACTGAAGCTTTCTTT.

V is TRBV3-1 (or the pseudogene TRBV3-2) and J is TRBJ1-1; tentative D call: TRBD1 (5 bases). V shed 8 bases and J shed 6 bases, with 10 bases lying between them. This CDR3 is 11 amino acids long. The V gene's germline CDR1 is LGHDT and CDR2 YNNKEL (reference sequence). CDR3 bases: TGTGCCAGCGGAGGGGAAGCTGAAGCTTTCTTT. It is translated as CASGGEAEAFF.